This T cell receptor beta chain was recovered during a study of CD8+CD57+ T cells in acquired aplastic anemia. General study results and limits: In CD8+ cells, Simpson's diversity showed no significant difference between patients and controls.

The V end was cut by 5 bases, the J end by 3 bases, with 11 bases between. CDR3 length: 13 residues. Germline CDR1 reads SEHNR; CDR2 reads FQNEAQ (reference sequence). Comments on this clonotype: The antigen is unknown.

All patients picked for sequencing had shown, by flow cytometry, an expansion of CD8+CD57+ cells. By the time of blood sampling, patients had still received no therapy. Genomic DNA served as template for TCR beta VDJ and CDR3 profiling. TCRdb independently ran MiXCR on the reads; one entry per CDR3 protein. The data contain about 200,000 distinct CDR3 sequences, 65% of them singletons. The receptor comes from a human donor with aplastic anemia. This chain uses TRBV7-9 with TRBJ2-7; tentatively, D is TRBD1 or TRBD2 (6 bases each). The sequenced sample was sorted CD4+, CD8+, or CD8+CD57+ T cells (not recorded which) from PBMCs. The CDR3 loop reads CASSGGTIYEQYF. CDR3 bases: TGTGCCAGCAGCGGAGGGACAATCTACGAGCAGTACTTC. The variable domain in full, with the rest retrieved from reference TRBV7-9 and TRBJ2-7, is DTGVSQNPRHKITKRGQNVTFRCDPISEHNRLYWYRQTLGQGPEFLTYFQNEAQLEKSRLLSDRFSAERPKGSFSTLEIQRTEQGDSAMYLCASSGGTIYEQYFGPGTRLTVT.